Below, 28 T cell receptor beta chains from the same sample are listed, as sequenced in a study of T-cell memory formation after mild COVID-19. TCRdb itself ran the 5' RACE reads through MiXCR, one entry per CDR3 protein. The table lists around 300,000 distinct CDR3 sequences, around 17% of them singletons, with 23% in the top ten. Sequenced input: PBMCs or a T cell subset sorted from them (not recorded which). Receptors originate from a man between 18 and 35 years old who had mild COVID-19 (a few samples of this study predate the infection). Cell type and time point are not known.

This clonotype was seen ten or more times. This chain links TRBV5-1 with TRBJ2-3; D not resolved. CDR3 length: 14 residues. The V and J ends lost 3 bases and 0 bases respectively, with 8 bases between them. Germline V gives CDR1 SGHRS, CDR2 YFSETQ. CDR3 DNA: TGCGCCAGCAGCTCCCTGCCTAGCACAGATACGCAGTATTTT. Encoded protein: CASSSLPSTDTQYF.

The chain couples TRBV11-3 to TRBJ2-1; the match to TRBD2 covers 13 bases. This CDR3 is 16 amino acids long. V was clipped by 5 bases and J by 2 bases; unmatched bases: 3. Germline CDR1 reads SGHNT; CDR2 reads YENEEA. The CDR3 DNA reads TGTGCCAGCAGCGGACTAGCGGGGGAGACCTACAATGAGCAGTTCTTC. Residues: CASSGLAGETYNEQFF.

The genes are TRBV7-9 and TRBJ1-2; D is uncertain. The CDR3 extends over 14 amino acids. Germline V gives CDR1 SEHNR, CDR2 FQNEAQ (reference sequence). Trimming pared 0 bases from V and 5 bases from J, leaving 10 bases between. CDR3 nucleotides: TGTGCCAGCAGCTTAGCCATAGACAAGTATGGCTACACCTTC. Residues: CASSLAIDKYGYTF.

In this sample, this clonotype turned up a few times. The chain links TRBV9 to TRBJ2-3, with TRBD2 matching over 11 bases. Germline V lookup: CDR1 SGDLS, CDR2 YYNGEE. The CDR3 is 17 residues long. V trimming: 3 bases; J trimming: 2 bases; junction bases outside the gene matches: 8. This CDR3 is CASSGAGTSGPTDTQYF. Here the CDR3 DNA reads TGTGCCAGCAGCGGGGCCGGGACTAGCGGACCCACAGATACGCAGTATTTT.

The chain joins TRBV7-2 to TRBJ2-3; D unresolved. The CDR3 runs 14 residues. Germline V gene lookup returns CDR1 SGHTA and CDR2 FQGNSA. V dropped 4 bases and J dropped 0 bases, with 8 bases sitting between them. The CDR3 here is CASSSPSSTDTQYF. Written as DNA, the CDR3 is TGTGCCAGCAGCTCTCCGAGCAGCACAGATACGCAGTATTTT.

The V call is TRBV6-1, the J call TRBJ2-3, with a tentative D call TRBD2 (6 bases). The germline V and J ends were trimmed by 6 bases and 2 bases, with 12 bases remaining between them. The CDR3 loop spans 14 amino acids. CDR1 MNHNS and CDR2 SASEGT come from the germline V gene. The CDR3 loop is CASSRGVNTDTQYF. The CDR3 DNA reads as TGTGCCAGCAGCCGCGGGGTGAACACAGATACGCAGTATTTT.

Only a few counts were recorded for this clonotype. CDR3 sequence: CASSPRTPFVGTEAFF. In DNA form, the CDR3 reads TGCGCCAGCAGCCCCCGGACCCCCTTTGTAGGCACTGAAGCTTTCTTT. V usage is TRBV5-1 and J usage is TRBJ1-1, with D uncertain. This CDR3 is 16 amino acids long. Germline-derived CDR1 and CDR2 are SGHRS and YFSETQ. V lost 4 bases and J lost 4, with 20 bases in between.

In its sample, this clonotype was seen many times. The rearrangement uses TRBV12-3 or TRBV12-4 and TRBJ2-5; no firm D call. Trimming left V 3 bases short and J 3 bases short, with 11 bases between. There are 14 residues in the CDR3. The CDR3 nucleotides read TGTGCCAGCAGTTTTAGGCCCAGAAAAGAGACCCAGTACTTC. Translation gives CASSFRPRKETQYF.

This clonotype was recorded many times. J is TRBJ2-7 and V is TRBV4-3, with a possible D match to TRBD2 (5 bases). V was pared by 5 bases and J by 3 bases, with 14 bases between. Per the germline V gene, CDR1 is LGHNA and CDR2 is YSLEER. This CDR3 contains 14 residues. The CDR3 bases are TGCGCCAGCAGCAGATGGACGGGATACTACGAGCAGTACTTC. Translated: CASSRWTGYYEQYF.

The chain has TRBV7-2 and TRBJ1-5; 8 bases line up with TRBD1. This CDR3 is built from 14 residues. V trimming: 3 bases; J trimming: 6 bases; junction bases outside the gene matches: 4. Germline V lookup: CDR1 SGHTA, CDR2 FQGNSA. This CDR3 reads CASSLDRVSQPQHF. In DNA, the CDR3 is TGTGCCAGCAGCTTGGACAGGGTCAGTCAGCCCCAGCATTTT.

V usage is TRBV28 and J usage is TRBJ2-5; 7 nucleotides match TRBD1. Germline CDR1 and CDR2: MDHEN and SYDVKM. Trimming took 2 bases from V and 5 from J; bases not matched to a gene: 11. The CDR3 loop spans 16 amino acids. The CDR3 loop is CASSLLGTTRGETQYF. In nucleotides, the CDR3 is TGTGCCAGCAGTTTACTCGGGACAACCAGGGGGGAGACCCAGTACTTC.

This clonotype was seen more than once but under ten times. The chain is built from TRBV28 and TRBJ2-7, with D tentatively TRBD2 (5 bases). Per germline, CDR1 MDHEN and CDR2 SYDVKM. The CDR3 loop spans 13 amino acids. V shed 2 bases and J shed 7 bases, with 12 bases lying between them. The CDR3 spells CASSLNGLAEQYV. CDR3 DNA sequence: TGTGCCAGCAGTTTAAACGGGTTAGCGGAGCAGTACGTC.

This clonotype turned up a few times. The chain links TRBV12-3 or TRBV12-4 to TRBJ1-2, with 8 bases that match TRBD1. V was clipped by 6 bases and J by 7 bases; unmatched bases: 10. This CDR3 comprises 14 residues. The CDR3 loop reads CASRRGGQGGGYTF. The CDR3 nucleotides are TGTGCCAGCAGACGAGGAGGACAGGGCGGTGGCTACACCTTC.

This chain joins TRBV2 and TRBJ1-5, with 9 bases lining up with TRBD1. Germline V gene lookup returns CDR1 SNHLY and CDR2 FYNNEI. The ends lost 6 bases at V and 6 bases at J; junction bases unmatched: 3. The CDR3 is 13 residues long. CDR3 sequence reads: CASRRQGVQPQHF. CDR3 nucleotide sequence: TGTGCCAGCAGGAGACAGGGGGTTCAGCCCCAGCATTTT.

The gene calls are TRBV7-3 and TRBJ2-1, with 9 bases fitting TRBD2. The CDR3 is made up of 15 amino acids. Unmatched junction bases numbered 0, after V lost 3 bases and J lost 0 bases. The V gene's germline CDR1 is SGHTA and CDR2 FQGTGA. Here the CDR3 DNA reads TGTGCCAGCAGCTTTAGCGGGAGCTCCTACAATGAGCAGTTCTTC. Translating it yields CASSFSGSSYNEQFF.

There are a few counts of this clonotype. V is TRBV5-6 and J is TRBJ2-7; D may be TRBD1 (6 bases). V shed 0 bases and J shed 4 bases, with 11 bases lying between them. This CDR3 comprises 14 residues. CDR1 SGHDT and CDR2 YYEEEE come from the germline V gene. The CDR3 nucleotides are TGTGCCAGCAGCTTGGACAGGGTCGTTTACGAGCAGTACTTC. Translated, it gives CASSLDRVVYEQYF.

This chain connects TRBV6-5 to TRBJ2-5; tentatively, D is TRBD2 (6 bases). V lost 2 bases and J lost 2, with 18 bases in between. From germline, CDR1 is MNHEY and CDR2 SVGAGI. The CDR3 has 17 amino acids. The CDR3: CASSYAGTRAGQETQYF. The CDR3, as DNA: TGTGCCAGCAGTTACGCCGGGACCCGCGCGGGGCAAGAGACCCAGTACTTC.

The chain carries TRBV11-2 and TRBJ2-6; 8 bases map to TRBD1. V shed 5 bases, J shed 1 base, and the junction held 13 bases outside the gene matches. Germline V lookup: CDR1 SGHAT, CDR2 FQNNGV. This CDR3 is 19 amino acids long. This CDR3 reads CASSVGDRTISSGANVLTF. CDR3 in DNA: TGTGCCAGCAGCGTAGGGGACAGGACTATATCTTCTGGGGCCAACGTCCTGACTTTC.

The J gene is TRBJ1-2, the V gene TRBV29-1; possible D gene TRBD1, 6 bases. Germline CDR1 SQVTM, CDR2 ANQGSEA. The CDR3 spans 12 residues. The germline V and J ends were trimmed by 3 bases and 2 bases, with 7 bases remaining between them. The CDR3 spells CSVEDSNYGYTF. The CDR3 DNA reads TGCAGCGTTGAGGACAGCAACTATGGCTACACCTTC.

The CDR3, as DNA: TGCAGCGTTGAGGGGGGGGGCTCGAATGAGCAGTTCTTC. Its translation is CSVEGGGSNEQFF. V usage is TRBV29-1 and J usage is TRBJ2-1, with a tentative D call TRBD2 (7 bases). This CDR3 comprises 13 residues. Trimming removed 3 bases at V and 7 bases at J, with 13 bases between. CDR1 SQVTM and CDR2 ANQGSEA come from the germline V gene.

This rearrangement joins TRBV7-2 to TRBJ2-7, with a possible D match to TRBD1 (6 bases). The CDR3 has 14 amino acids. V was clipped by 0 bases and J by 3 bases, with 9 bases between them. The germline gives CDR1 SGHTA, CDR2 FQGNSA. CDR3 sequence (DNA): TGTGCCAGCAGCTTAGCGGGGGCCGTCTACGAGCAGTACGTC. This encodes CASSLAGAVYEQYV.

V gene TRBV24-1 combines with J gene TRBJ2-2, with a weak D call TRBD1 (6 bases). The V gene lost 7 bases and the J gene lost 6 bases, with 14 bases spanning the gap. CDR3 length equals 14 residues. Germline CDR1 KGHDR, CDR2 SFDVKD. In DNA form, the CDR3 reads TGTGCCACCAGAGCCTCAGGGGTGCCCGGGGAGCTGTTTTTT. It encodes CATRASGVPGELFF.

This rearrangement joins TRBV6-6 to TRBJ2-7, with TRBD1 identical over 8 bases. Per germline, CDR1 MNHNY and CDR2 SVGAGI (reference sequence). The CDR3 has 14 amino acids. The V gene end was trimmed by 5 bases and the J gene end by 6 bases; junction bases not matched to a gene: 9. CDR3 sequence: CASSLPRQGSEQYF. CDR3 DNA: TGTGCCAGCAGTCTTCCCCGACAGGGGTCCGAGCAGTACTTC.

This clonotype has only a few counts. The CDR3 sequence is CASSYAGNIQYF. Here the CDR3 DNA reads TGCGCCAGCAGTTACGCGGGGAACATTCAGTACTTC. This sequence joins TRBV10-2 and TRBJ2-4, with D perhaps TRBD2 (6 bases). CDR1 and CDR2 from the germline V gene are WSHSY and SAAADI. The CDR3 has 12 residues. V was trimmed by 5 bases and J by 7 bases, leaving 9 bases between them.

This clonotype has more than one count but fewer than ten. V and J are TRBV7-8 and TRBJ2-3; a weak D match, TRBD2 (6 bases). V dropped 5 bases and J dropped 8 bases, with 17 bases sitting between them. This CDR3 has 14 residues. The germline V gene encodes CDR1 SGHVS and CDR2 FQNEAQ. The CDR3 sequence is CASSPRGTPSTQYF. The DNA for the CDR3 is TGTGCCAGCAGCCCCCGGGGGACTCCGTCTACGCAGTATTTT.

This clonotype was seen ten or more times. The genes are TRBV28 and TRBJ2-7; possible D gene TRBD1, 6 bases. The germline CDR1 and CDR2 sequences are MDHEN and SYDVKM. There are 13 residues in the CDR3. V lost 3 bases and J lost 6, with 12 bases in between. CDR3 DNA sequence: TGTGCCAGCAGTTTTACACAGGGTCTCGAGCAGTACGTC. Translating gives CASSFTQGLEQYV.

The table lists this clonotype with a few counts. The chain uses TRBV7-2 and TRBJ2-1, with a possible D match to TRBD2 (5 bases). Trimming pared 4 bases from V and 6 bases from J, leaving 13 bases between. This CDR3 has 14 amino acids. Germline V gene sequence: CDR1 SGHTA, CDR2 FQGNSA. The CDR3: CASSWTGIINEQFF. The CDR3 nucleotides read TGTGCCAGCAGCTGGACCGGGATCATCAATGAGCAGTTCTTC.

This clonotype has a handful of counts. The chain is built from TRBV9 and TRBJ1-2; 11 nucleotides line up with TRBD1. This CDR3 is built from 15 residues. The germline gives CDR1 SGDLS, CDR2 YYNGEE. The trim removed 4 bases at V and 8 bases at J, leaving 10 bases unmatched. This chain's CDR3 is CASSRGQGEKWGYTF. The CDR3 bases are TGTGCCAGCAGCAGGGGACAGGGGGAGAAGTGGGGCTACACCTTC.